This entry is about one TCR beta chain. Its target is unknown. CDR1 and CDR2 (germline): SGDLS, YYNGEE. The CDR3 covers 16 residues. V lost 1 base and J lost 4, with 14 bases in between. This sample was included in a study of shared clonotypes between healthy human individuals. Study-level background: For every donor, three CD4 naive, three CD4 memory, two CD8 naive and one CD8 memory plates were used.

Study outcomes and limitations: When compared with the clonotypes that were shared by all four sorted-subset donors, the non-shared clonotypes turned out to have lower generation probabilities.

Some clones are missing from TCRdb's copy, which holds only in-frame ones; the method was immunoSEQ multiplex PCR. The data hold fewer than 3 million clones, with 92% observed a single time. The V and J genes are TRBV9 and TRBJ2-2; D may match TRBD1 or TRBD2 (6 bases each). Sequenced: naive CD4+ T cells from PBMCs. Specified subset: CD45RA+ positively selected. The TCR was taken from a man aged 18 to 30 in good health. Some clones in this sample may be carry-over from other donors' samples. The CDR3 protein is CASSVLKGGGTGELFF. CDR3 sequence (DNA): TGTGCCAGCAGCGTACTGAAGGGGGGTGGCACCGGGGAGCTGTTTTTT.